Following are 31 T cell receptor beta chains from one sample sequenced in a study of beta chain features in type 1 diabetes. Study results and caveats: Type 1 diabetes patients had TCRB CDR3s that were shorter (moderately but significantly so) in all four CD4+ subsets.

The entirety of the isolated RNA underwent reverse transcription, so expressed TCRB transcripts were sequenced. Clones were read by immunoSEQ multiplex PCR, and TCRdb kept only the in-frame ones, dropping some. The repertoire includes roughly 290,000 clones, 14% to 15% of them detected once, and 0.015% to 0.019% sits in the top ten. These receptors are not linked to any known antigen. The specimen was naive CD4+ T cells from blood. These TCRs come from a young man with type 1 diabetes.

V is TRBV29-1 and J is TRBJ2-3, with TRBD1 matching over 12 bases. This CDR3 contains 16 residues. With V trimmed by 1 base and J by 4 bases, 6 bases remained unmatched. CDR1 and CDR2 (germline): SQVTM, ANQGSEA. The CDR3 is CSVEGDRGLRADTQYF. Here the CDR3 DNA reads TGCAGCGTTGAAGGGGACAGGGGGCTAAGGGCAGATACGCAGTATTTT.

This clone was found a few times. The chain links TRBV5-1 to TRBJ2-4; maybe TRBD1 (5 bases). Germline assignment: CDR1 SGHRS and CDR2 YFSETQ. The CDR3 has 13 residues. Deletions cut 1 base from V and 5 bases from J, with 7 bases between. CDR3 DNA: TGCGCCAGCAGCTTGCAGGGCCAAAACATTCAGTACTTC. This codes for CASSLQGQNIQYF.

In this sample, this clone turned up a few times. The chain couples TRBV30 to TRBJ2-1; TRBD2 is a possible D gene (5 bases). The V end lost 0 bases, the J end lost 12 bases, and 18 bases lay between the germline ends. In germline, CDR1 is GTSNPN, CDR2 SVGIG (reference sequence). This CDR3 has 14 amino acids. The CDR3 DNA is TGTGCCTGGAGTGTATCAGGCAGCGGCGTCGGGCAGTTCTTC. Protein product: CAWSVSGSGVGQFF.

The rearrangement joins TRBV29-1 to TRBJ1-1, with 7 bases that match TRBD1. After removal of 4 bases from V and 6 bases from J, the junction contained 8 bases not matched to a gene. The CDR3 contains 13 residues. Germline CDR1 and CDR2: SQVTM and ANQGSEA. The CDR3: CSVGQGDLSEAFF. The CDR3 region has the DNA TGCAGCGTTGGACAGGGTGATCTTTCTGAAGCTTTCTTT. Full variable domain (remainder filled in from reference TRBV29-1 and TRBJ1-1): SAVISQKPSRDICQRGTSLTIQCQVDSQVTMMFWYRQQPGQSLTLIATANQGSEATYESGFVIDKFPISRPNLTFSTLTVSNMSPEDSSIYLCSVGQGDLSEAFFGQGTRLTVV.

This clone was detected a few times. The J gene is TRBJ1-2, the V gene TRBV5-6; 8 bases agree with TRBD1. Trimming took 2 bases from V and 2 from J; bases not matched to a gene: 5. This CDR3 has 15 residues. Looked up from germline, CDR1 is SGHDT and CDR2 is YYEEEE. DNA for the CDR3: TGTGCCAGCAGCTTTCGGGACAGGTCCAACTATGGCTACACCTTC. This sequence encodes CASSFRDRSNYGYTF.

V usage is TRBV28 and J usage is TRBJ2-5; D not certain. Germline CDR1 is MDHEN and CDR2 is SYDVKM. The CDR3 has 13 amino acids. V was pared by 7 bases and J by 5 bases, with 14 bases between. The CDR3 DNA sequence: TGTGCCAGCACCTCCAGCCTCAGGGAGACCCAGTACTTC. Its translation is CASTSSLRETQYF.

The chain joins TRBV27 to TRBJ1-1; 10 nucleotides agree with TRBD1. J gave up 13 bases and V 4 bases, and 9 bases lay outside the gene matches. The CDR3 has 13 amino acids. Germline V gene data show CDR1 as MNHEY and CDR2 as SMNVEV (reference sequence). The CDR3 here is CASSSYRDRGGFF. The DNA of the CDR3 is TGTGCCAGCAGTTCTTACCGGGACAGGGGTGGTTTCTTT.

Only a few counts were recorded for this clone. CDR3 nucleotides: TGCGCCACCTCCCGACAGGGGCGGACTGAAGCTTTCTTT. Amino acid sequence: CATSRQGRTEAFF. This sequence joins TRBV5-1 and TRBJ1-1; the match to TRBD1 covers 8 bases. The CDR3 consists of 13 residues. CDR1 and CDR2 from the germline V gene are SGHRS and YFSETQ. V lost 9 bases and J lost 5; bases outside the gene matches: 9.

This clone turned up a few times. The chain recombines TRBV7-2 with TRBJ1-2; D might be TRBD1 (5 bases). The germline V and J ends were trimmed by 2 bases and 2 bases, with 9 bases remaining between them. Germline CDR1 is SGHTA and CDR2 is FQGNSA. The CDR3 is 14 amino acids. The CDR3 DNA sequence: TGTGCCAGCAGCTTACGACAGTTGAACTATGGCTACACCTTC. This gives the protein CASSLRQLNYGYTF.

The V and J genes are TRBV4-1 and TRBJ2-1; 9 nucleotides align to TRBD2. The germline V gene encodes CDR1 MGHRA and CDR2 YSYEKL. The junction had 3 bases not matched to a gene; V was cut back by 0 bases and J by 9 bases. CDR3 size: 14 residues. As DNA, the CDR3 is TGCGCCAGCAGCCAAGAGGCAGCGGGAGGTGAGCAGTTCTTC. Translated: CASSQEAAGGEQFF.

The V and J genes are TRBV18 and TRBJ2-1; 8 bases line up with TRBD2. CDR1 KGHSH and CDR2 LQKENI come from the germline V gene. V lost 3 bases and J lost 0; bases outside the gene matches: 4. The CDR3 has 16 amino acids. CDR3 nucleotide sequence: TGTGCCAGCTCACCTTTAGCGGGGAGCTCCTACAATGAGCAGTTCTTC. Translating gives CASSPLAGSSYNEQFF.

This clone showed up just a few times. The chain carries TRBV28 and TRBJ2-1, with D hard to call. CDR3 length: 12 amino acids. Germline V gene data show CDR1 as MDHEN and CDR2 as SYDVKM. V gave up 5 bases and J gave up 12 bases, with 14 bases separating them. The CDR3 sequence: CASSANSRMQFF. In DNA form, the CDR3 reads TGTGCCAGCAGTGCCAACTCACGTATGCAGTTCTTC.

This clone came up once. The genes are TRBV2 and TRBJ2-1, with a possible D match to TRBD2 (6 bases). Trimming took 2 bases from V and 0 from J, leaving 8 bases between them. The CDR3 runs 15 residues. CDR1 is SNHLY, CDR2 FYNNEI, per germline. The CDR3 region is CASSETGDSYNEQFF. CDR3 in DNA: TGTGCCAGCAGTGAAACGGGAGACTCCTACAATGAGCAGTTCTTC.

CDR3 sequence: CASSYSVAVITDTQYF. In DNA, the CDR3 is TGTGCCAGCAGTTACTCAGTGGCGGTGATAACAGATACGCAGTATTTT. The chain carries TRBV6-5 and TRBJ2-3; no clear D gene. This CDR3 spans 16 amino acids. V was cut by 0 bases and J by 3 bases, with 13 bases left in between. Germline assignment: CDR1 MNHEY and CDR2 SVGAGI.

V usage is TRBV15 and J usage is TRBJ2-3; 11 bases line up with TRBD2. The CDR3 is made up of 18 amino acids. Germline V gene data show CDR1 as LNHNV and CDR2 as YYDKDF (reference sequence). Losses at the gene ends were 2 bases for V and 6 bases for J; bases not matched to a gene: 13. The CDR3 sequence is CATSRYRTSGSKADTQYF. The CDR3, as DNA: TGTGCCACCAGCAGATATCGGACTAGCGGGTCTAAGGCGGATACGCAGTATTTT.

The chain employs TRBV14 and TRBJ2-5; D not certain. CDR1 and CDR2 (germline): SGHDN, FVKESK. Trimming pared 1 base from V and 5 bases from J, leaving 8 bases between. This CDR3 is 13 amino acids long. CDR3 sequence reads: CASSQVNYETQYF. Here the CDR3 DNA reads TGTGCCAGCAGCCAAGTTAACTACGAGACCCAGTACTTC.

The V gene is TRBV7-8, the J gene TRBJ1-4, with 7 bases fitting TRBD1. V shed 5 bases and J 5 bases; nucleotides not matched to a gene: 5. The CDR3 is 14 residues long. CDR1 and CDR2 (germline): SGHVS, FQNEAQ. Written as DNA, the CDR3 is TGTGCCAGCAGCCCTAGGACAGGAAATGAAAAACTGTTTTTT. Protein product: CASSPRTGNEKLFF.

This clone was detected a few times. This rearrangement joins TRBV28 to TRBJ2-7, with a possible D match to TRBD1 (6 bases). This CDR3 is built from 13 residues. Germline V lookup: CDR1 MDHEN, CDR2 SYDVKM. Trimming removed 4 bases at V and 3 bases at J, with 10 bases between. The CDR3: CASSYGRGYEQYF. The CDR3 nucleotides are TGTGCCAGCAGTTATGGCAGGGGCTACGAGCAGTACTTC.

The chain recombines TRBV6-1 with TRBJ2-1; 10 bases match TRBD1. The V gene end was trimmed by 6 bases and the J gene end by 2 bases; junction bases not matched to a gene: 4. CDR3 length equals 15 residues. CDR1 and CDR2 from the germline V gene are MNHNS and SASEGT. The CDR3 DNA is TGTGCCAGCAGGCCCGGACAGGGGGCCTACAATGAGCAGTTCTTC. Translated: CASRPGQGAYNEQFF.

This clone was counted between two and nine times. This chain links TRBV28 with TRBJ2-7, with D possibly TRBD1 on 6 matching bases. Trimming removed 4 bases at V and 3 bases at J, with 10 bases between. CDR3 length: 13 residues. Germline values: CDR1 MDHEN, CDR2 SYDVKM. CDR3 in amino acids: CASSSHRDYEQYF. For the CDR3, the DNA is TGTGCCAGCAGTTCGCACAGGGACTACGAGCAGTACTTC.

J is TRBJ2-5 and V is TRBV6-5, with a tentative D call TRBD2 (6 bases). The CDR3 has 13 residues. Per the germline V gene, CDR1 is MNHEY and CDR2 is SVGAGI. V gave up 2 bases and J gave up 5 bases, with 9 bases separating them. The CDR3 DNA reads as TGTGCCAGCAGTTACGGGGGGAGGGAGACCCAGTACTTC. Its protein product is CASSYGGRETQYF.

In this sample, this clone turned up a few times. For the CDR3, the DNA is TGCGCCAGCAGCCAAGAACCGAGGGAGAATGAGCAGTTCTTC. Residues: CASSQEPRENEQFF. The J gene is TRBJ2-1, the V gene TRBV4-3, with a weak D call TRBD2 (5 bases). The CDR3 is 14 residues long. The germline V gene encodes CDR1 LGHNA and CDR2 YSLEER. V was pared by 0 bases and J by 7 bases, with 10 bases between.

To note about this clone: Other nucleotide sequences from this sample produce the same CDR3. The J gene is TRBJ2-7, the V gene TRBV30; D is unclear. From germline, CDR1 is GTSNPN and CDR2 SVGIG (reference sequence). Deletions cut 2 bases from V and 1 base from J, with 3 bases between. This CDR3 is 11 amino acids long. The CDR3 region is CAWSRSYEQYF. CDR3 in DNA: TGTGCCTGGAGTCGGTCCTACGAGCAGTACTTC.

The chain links TRBV5-1 to TRBJ2-3; perhaps TRBD2 as D (6 bases). This CDR3 spans 16 amino acids. Germline V lookup: CDR1 SGHRS, CDR2 YFSETQ. V lost 3 bases to trimming and J lost 0 bases, with 14 bases between them. The CDR3 region has the DNA TGCGCCAGCAGCTGGGCGGGGACGGTCAGCACAGATACGCAGTATTTT. Residues: CASSWAGTVSTDTQYF.

This clone was picked up a small number of times. The rearrangement links TRBV4-3 to TRBJ2-3; D remains ambiguous. Deletions cut 1 base from V and 2 bases from J, with 10 bases between. This CDR3 is 15 amino acids long. The V gene's germline CDR1 is LGHNA and CDR2 YSLEER. As DNA, the CDR3 is TGCGCCAGCAGCCAAGTGGGCAGCTCCACAGATACGCAGTATTTT. This sequence encodes CASSQVGSSTDTQYF.

This sequence joins TRBV20-1 and TRBJ2-1; 9 nucleotides line up with TRBD1. V shed 8 bases, J shed 7 bases, and the junction held 3 bases outside the gene matches. Germline assignment: CDR1 DFQATT and CDR2 SNEGSKA (reference sequence). The CDR3 loop spans 11 amino acids. CDR3 in amino acids: CSSDRGNEQFF. The CDR3 region has the DNA TGCAGTTCCGACAGGGGGAATGAGCAGTTCTTC.

This rearrangement joins TRBV10-3 to TRBJ1-4; 8 bases agree with TRBD1. Germline V gene lookup returns CDR1 ENHRY and CDR2 SYGVKD. This CDR3 has 15 residues. The V and J ends lost 4 bases and 4 bases, in that order; junction bases with no gene match: 5. CDR3 in amino acids: CAISAKTGVNEKLFF. The CDR3 nucleotides read TGTGCCATCAGTGCTAAGACAGGGGTTAATGAAAAACTGTTTTTT.

This chain connects TRBV7-9 to TRBJ2-3; D remains ambiguous. CDR3 size: 12 residues. Trimming stripped 5 bases from V and 4 bases from J, with 7 bases between. Germline lookup yields CDR1 SEHNR and CDR2 FQNEAQ (reference sequence). This CDR3 reads CASSPGPDTQYF. As DNA, the CDR3 is TGTGCCAGCAGCCCAGGCCCAGATACGCAGTATTTT.

This clone has just a few counts. The chain combines TRBV18 with TRBJ1-2; 7 bases are a match to TRBD1. The germline gives CDR1 KGHSH, CDR2 LQKENI. This CDR3 contains 16 residues. With V trimmed by 4 bases and J by 3 bases, 11 bases remained unmatched. DNA for the CDR3: TGTGCCAGCTCACAGACAGGGTTCCCCAGGGACTATGGCTACACCTTC. It encodes CASSQTGFPRDYGYTF.

This rearrangement joins TRBV5-6 to TRBJ1-5, with D uncertain. V was clipped by 3 bases and J by 9 bases, with 16 bases between them. The CDR3 is made up of 14 amino acids. CDR1 is SGHDT, CDR2 YYEEEE, per germline. As DNA, the CDR3 is TGTGCCAGCAGCTACCGAGGGCGGTGGGGGCCCCAGCATTTT. It specifies CASSYRGRWGPQHF.

This clone was picked up a small number of times. The rearrangement joins TRBV4-3 to TRBJ2-1; 9 bases match TRBD1. CDR1 and CDR2 (germline): LGHNA, YSLEER. J was trimmed by 4 bases and V by 1 base; bases with no gene match: 2. This CDR3 region has 15 residues. CDR3 in amino acids: CASSQGDRVYNEQFF. Here the CDR3 DNA reads TGCGCCAGCAGCCAAGGGGACAGGGTATACAATGAGCAGTTCTTC.